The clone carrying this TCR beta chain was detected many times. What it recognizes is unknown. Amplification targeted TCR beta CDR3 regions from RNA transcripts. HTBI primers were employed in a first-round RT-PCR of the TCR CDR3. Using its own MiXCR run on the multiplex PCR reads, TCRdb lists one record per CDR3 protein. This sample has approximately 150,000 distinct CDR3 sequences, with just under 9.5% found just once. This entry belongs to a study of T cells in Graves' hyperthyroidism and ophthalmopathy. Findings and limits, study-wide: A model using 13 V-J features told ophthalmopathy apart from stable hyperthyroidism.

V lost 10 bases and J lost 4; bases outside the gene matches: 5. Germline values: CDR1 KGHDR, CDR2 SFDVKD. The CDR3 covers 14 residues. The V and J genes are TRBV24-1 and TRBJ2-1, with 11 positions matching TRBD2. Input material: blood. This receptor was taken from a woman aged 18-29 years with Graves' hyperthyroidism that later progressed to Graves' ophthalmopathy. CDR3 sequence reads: CATRASGRYNEQFF. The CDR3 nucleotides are TGTGCCACGAGGGCTAGCGGGAGGTACAATGAGCAGTTCTTC.